The TCR beta chain under discussion was sequenced for a study of T-cell memory formation after mild COVID-19. Study-wide background: Each donor largely had its own TCR clusters.

TCRdb fed the 5' RACE reads into MiXCR, producing one record per CDR3 protein. Among about 160,000 distinct CDR3 sequences, roughly 28% were seen once, and the ten largest hold approximately 12%. The CDR3 is 14 residues long. V dropped 1 base and J dropped 5 bases, with 11 bases sitting between them. From germline, CDR1 is DFQATT and CDR2 SNEGSKA (reference sequence). The V call is TRBV20-1, the J call TRBJ2-2; possible D gene TRBD2, 7 bases. Sequenced sample: PBMCs or a T cell subset sorted from them (not recorded which). This TCR was recovered from an adult woman who had mild COVID-19 (a few samples of this study predate the infection). Cell type and time point are not known. The CDR3 protein is CSARVGGGTGELFF. The CDR3 coding sequence is TGCAGTGCTAGAGTAGGGGGAGGGACCGGGGAGCTGTTTTTT.